Each of the 27 T cell receptor beta chains below was sequenced from the same sample in a study of blood T cell repertoires in COVID-19. Sequenced by immunoSEQ multiplex PCR; TCRdb stores in-frame clones only, minus some. The sample shows some 110,000 clones, 65% to 85% of them seen only once. The sequenced material came from peripheral blood. Receptors originate from a woman in her 70s with acute or convalescent COVID-19.

The V and J genes are TRBV5-5 and TRBJ1-4; D gene uncertain. This CDR3 region has 14 residues. The V and J ends lost 4 bases and 8 bases respectively, with 15 bases between them. The germline gives CDR1 SGHKS, CDR2 YYEKEE (reference sequence). CDR3 region: CASSLLLPGEKLFF. CDR3 nucleotide sequence: TGTGCCAGCAGCCTCCTTTTACCCGGGGAAAAACTGTTTTTT.

The V call is TRBV7-9, the J call TRBJ2-5; unclear D gene. Germline CDR1 SEHNR, CDR2 FQNEAQ (reference sequence). The V and J ends lost 3 bases and 4 bases respectively, with 6 bases between them. This CDR3 is built from 12 residues. This CDR3 is CASSFSIETQYF. CDR3 in DNA: TGTGCCAGCAGCTTCTCTATAGAGACCCAGTACTTC. Filled out from reference TRBV7-9 and TRBJ2-5, the complete variable domain reads DTGVSQNPRHKITKRGQNVTFRCDPISEHNRLYWYRQTLGQGPEFLTYFQNEAQLEKSRLLSDRFSAERPKGSFSTLEIQRTEQGDSAMYLCASSFSIETQYFGPGTRLLVL.

The chain employs TRBV12-3 or TRBV12-4 and TRBJ2-3; D is possibly TRBD2 (5 bases). The ends were cut back, 8 bases at V and 2 bases at J, with 8 bases in the middle. This CDR3 is 12 amino acids long. The CDR3 coding sequence is TGTGCCAGCCGTGACTACACAGATACGCAGTATTTT. It encodes CASRDYTDTQYF.

The chain couples TRBV7-2 to TRBJ1-2, with unresolved D. Germline V gene data show CDR1 as SGHTA and CDR2 as FQGNSA. The germline V and J ends were trimmed by 1 base and 5 bases, with 17 bases remaining between them. The CDR3 totals 16 residues. DNA for the CDR3: TGTGCCAGCAGCTTAGATAGATTATCCACCCTATATGGCTACACCTTC. Translation: CASSLDRLSTLYGYTF.

The V and J genes are TRBV5-4 and TRBJ1-2; 9 nucleotides line up with TRBD1. In germline, CDR1 is SGHNT, CDR2 YYREEE (reference sequence). The CDR3 runs 13 residues. Trimming took 5 bases from V and 4 from J; bases not matched to a gene: 3. The CDR3 sequence: CASSLDRGYGYTF. The DNA of the CDR3 is TGTGCCAGCAGTCTGGACAGGGGCTATGGCTACACCTTC.

This clone has just a few counts. CDR3 coding DNA: TGTGCCAGCAGCCAAGGGATTACAGGGGGCGTTGGGGAGACCCAGTACTTC. Its translation is CASSQGITGGVGETQYF. The V call is TRBV3-1 (or the pseudogene TRBV3-2), the J call TRBJ2-5, with 9 bases aligning to TRBD1. Germline CDR1 is LGHDT and CDR2 is YNNKEL (reference sequence). With 1 base clipped from V and 5 bases from J, the junction kept 11 bases outside the gene matches. This CDR3 has 17 amino acids.

The rearrangement links TRBV6-5 to TRBJ2-7; tentative D call: TRBD2 (6 bases). V lost 4 bases to trimming and J lost 3 bases, with 13 bases between them. Germline values: CDR1 MNHEY, CDR2 SVGAGI. This CDR3 contains 14 residues. The CDR3 spells CASSFRGSSYEQYF. As DNA, the CDR3 is TGTGCCAGCAGTTTCCGGGGGAGTAGCTACGAGCAGTACTTC.

J is TRBJ2-2 and V is TRBV5-1; D remains ambiguous. V lost 2 bases to trimming and J lost 1 base, with 6 bases between them. The germline CDR1 and CDR2 sequences are SGHRS and YFSETQ. This CDR3 comprises 14 residues. In DNA form, the CDR3 reads TGCGCCAGCAGCTTATCGGGGAACACCGGGGAGCTGTTTTTT. Translating gives CASSLSGNTGELFF.

The V call is TRBV7-6, the J call TRBJ1-4; D unclear. The CDR3 contains 15 residues. V lost 5 bases and J lost 0, with 10 bases in between. Germline V gives CDR1 SGHVS, CDR2 FNYEAQ. CDR3 DNA: TGTGCCAGCAGCGCCACCGGGACAACTAATGAAAAACTGTTTTTT. Translating gives CASSATGTTNEKLFF.

The chain links TRBV6-6 to TRBJ2-2; 8 bases match TRBD2. CDR1 is MNHNY and CDR2 is SVGAGI in the germline V gene (reference sequence). This CDR3 spans 13 amino acids. Trimming cost V 8 bases and J 9 bases; bases outside gene matches: 8. This CDR3 is CASRGGSERELFF. CDR3 in DNA: TGTGCCAGCCGGGGGGGGTCGGAAAGGGAGCTGTTTTTT.

V is TRBV3-1 (or the pseudogene TRBV3-2) and J is TRBJ2-5, with 11 bases matching TRBD1. This CDR3 comprises 17 residues. The ends lost 4 bases at V and 4 bases at J; junction bases unmatched: 11. The germline gives CDR1 LGHDT, CDR2 YNNKEL (reference sequence). The CDR3 spells CASSPRSWTGGVETQYF. CDR3 coding DNA: TGTGCCAGCAGCCCCCGATCGTGGACAGGGGGCGTAGAGACCCAGTACTTC.

The V call is TRBV11-2, the J call TRBJ2-2; no firm D call. The V gene's germline CDR1 is SGHAT and CDR2 FQNNGV. The CDR3 is 16 amino acids. V was cut by 0 bases and J by 2 bases, with 10 bases left in between. The CDR3 region has the DNA TGTGCCAGCAGCTTAGACTGGGCTAATAACACCGGGGAGCTGTTTTTT. Residues: CASSLDWANNTGELFF. Supplemented by reference TRBV11-2 and TRBJ2-2, the full variable domain reads EAGVAQSPRYKIIEKRQSVAFWCNPISGHATLYWYQQILGQGPKLLIQFQNNGVVDDSQLPKDRFSAERLKGVDSTLKIQPAKLEDSAVYLCASSLDWANNTGELFFGEGSRLTVL.

This chain uses TRBV30 with TRBJ1-3, with 10 bases identical to TRBD1. V dropped 2 bases and J dropped 5; count of bases not matched to a gene: 18. This CDR3 has 19 residues. CDR1 is GTSNPN and CDR2 is SVGIG in the germline V gene (reference sequence). Here the CDR3 DNA reads TGTGCCTGGAGTAACCGGGACAGGGGTTTGTGGACTTGGCGAAACACCATATATTTT. It translates to CAWSNRDRGLWTWRNTIYF.

The rearrangement uses TRBV20-1 and TRBJ2-5; tentatively, D is TRBD2 (5 bases). Germline loops: CDR1 DFQATT, CDR2 SNEGSKA (reference sequence). V lost 7 bases to trimming and J lost 7 bases, with 13 bases between them. The CDR3 has 11 amino acids. CDR3 residues: CSVASLGTQYF. The CDR3 nucleotides are TGCAGTGTAGCTAGCCTTGGGACCCAGTACTTC.

This clone appeared a single time. The chain is built from TRBV9 and TRBJ2-7; the match to TRBD2 covers 8 bases. This CDR3 has 15 residues. V was clipped by 2 bases and J by 5 bases; unmatched bases: 9. Germline V gene lookup returns CDR1 SGDLS and CDR2 YYNGEE. Written as DNA, the CDR3 is TGTGCCAGCAGCGTTAGAAGTCTAGCGGGTGACGAGCAGTACTTC. This gives the protein CASSVRSLAGDEQYF.

This clone was detected only a few times. The V and J genes are TRBV6-5 and TRBJ2-1; 12 bases fit TRBD2. Germline V gene sequence: CDR1 MNHEY, CDR2 SVGAGI. CDR3 size: 15 residues. V was pared by 6 bases and J by 8 bases, with 8 bases of the junction left unmatched. The CDR3 DNA reads as TGTGCCAGCAGCCGAACTAGCGGGAGGATCGATGAGCAGTTCTTC. It is translated as CASSRTSGRIDEQFF.

The chain is built from TRBV2 and TRBJ1-3; 7 bases align to TRBD1. V lost 5 bases and J lost 14; bases outside the gene matches: 9. This CDR3 region has 12 residues. Germline loops: CDR1 SNHLY, CDR2 FYNNEI. The CDR3 DNA is TGTGCCAGCAGTAGTGACAGGGCCCATGTATATTTT. It yields the protein CASSSDRAHVYF.

V is TRBV10-3 and J is TRBJ1-4, with no clear D. CDR1 is ENHRY and CDR2 is SYGVKD in the germline V gene. Trimming took off 0 bases at V and 8 bases at J, with 10 bases between the two ends. The CDR3 totals 14 residues. CDR3 coding DNA: TGTGCCATCAGTGAGTCGGGAGAAGGAGAAAAACTGTTTTTT. Encoded protein: CAISESGEGEKLFF.

A word on this clone: The sample carries other DNA sequences with the same CDR3. The chain couples TRBV6-5 to TRBJ2-7, with 8 nucleotides matching TRBD2. The junction had 2 bases not matched to a gene; V was cut back by 4 bases and J by 3 bases. CDR3 length: 13 residues. The germline V gene encodes CDR1 MNHEY and CDR2 SVGAGI. CDR3 residues: CASSLAGRYEQYF. CDR3 DNA: TGTGCCAGCAGTTTAGCGGGGCGCTACGAGCAGTACTTC.

The chain uses TRBV11-1 and TRBJ2-1; TRBD2 aligns across 8 bases. The germline gives CDR1 SGHAT, CDR2 FQDESV (reference sequence). The CDR3 loop spans 12 amino acids. Trimming at V came to 1 base and at J to 15 bases, leaving 5 bases not matched to a gene. The CDR3 sequence: CASSLGAGDGFF. CDR3 nucleotide sequence: TGTGCCAGCAGCTTAGGAGCGGGAGATGGGTTCTTC.

V is TRBV19 and J is TRBJ2-3; D perhaps matches TRBD1 (5 bases). From germline, CDR1 is LNHDA and CDR2 SQIVND (reference sequence). Trimming removed 0 bases from V and 2 bases from J, with 6 bases in between. The CDR3 runs 14 residues. This CDR3 reads CASSIDRATDTQYF. The CDR3 DNA reads as TGTGCCAGTAGTATAGACAGGGCCACAGATACGCAGTATTTT.

This chain connects TRBV3-1 (or the pseudogene TRBV3-2) to TRBJ2-1; 9 nucleotides align to TRBD2. The CDR3 loop spans 16 amino acids. V gave up 1 base and J gave up 8 bases; unmatched junction bases: 9. Germline V lookup: CDR1 LGHDT, CDR2 YNNKEL (reference sequence). CDR3 nucleotide sequence: TGTGCCAGCAGCCAAGGCCCCCCTCTAGCGGGGTATGAGCAGTTCTTC. Its translation: CASSQGPPLAGYEQFF.

V usage is TRBV3-1 (or the pseudogene TRBV3-2) and J usage is TRBJ2-7; 7 bases map to TRBD2. CDR3 length equals 12 residues. Unmatched junction bases numbered 6, after V lost 11 bases and J lost 2 bases. The germline V gene has CDR1 LGHDT and CDR2 YNNKEL (reference sequence). The CDR3 DNA reads TGTGCCGCAAGCGGGAACGCCTACGAGCAGTACTTC. Amino acid sequence: CAASGNAYEQYF.

This chain connects TRBV28 to TRBJ1-5; D possibly corresponds to TRBD1 (6 bases). The CDR3 loop spans 14 amino acids. Germline-derived CDR1 and CDR2 are MDHEN and SYDVKM. V was cut by 3 bases and J by 5 bases, with 11 bases left in between. In nucleotides, the CDR3 is TGTGCCAGCAGTTTTGGGGGGGCGGATCAGCCCCAGCATTTT. Its translation: CASSFGGADQPQHF.

This chain links TRBV25-1 with TRBJ1-5; the match to TRBD1 covers 7 bases. This CDR3 region has 14 residues. Per germline, CDR1 MGHDK and CDR2 SYGVNS. J lost 5 bases, V lost 6 bases, and 7 bases had no gene match. As DNA, the CDR3 is TGTGCCAGCAGCCAGACAGGGTACGATCAGCCCCAGCATTTT. Translated: CASSQTGYDQPQHF.

The chain joins TRBV18 to TRBJ2-1; 14 positions match TRBD2. Germline assignment: CDR1 KGHSH and CDR2 LQKENI. The V segment lost 5 bases and the J segment 8 bases; nucleotides outside the gene matches: 8. The CDR3 sequence is 16 residues long. The chain's CDR3 is CASSKAGTSGGYEQFF. The CDR3 DNA reads as TGTGCCAGCTCAAAAGCCGGGACTAGCGGGGGTTATGAGCAGTTCTTC.

This clone appeared a single time. In DNA form, the CDR3 reads TGTGCCTGGAAAGTCGCGAGTAATTCACCCCTCCACTTT. This codes for CAWKVASNSPLHF. This chain links TRBV30 with TRBJ1-6; no definite D call. The CDR3 has 13 residues. The germline CDR1 and CDR2 sequences are GTSNPN and SVGIG (reference sequence). V dropped 4 bases and J dropped 6 bases, with 10 bases sitting between them.